This T cell receptor beta chain is drawn from a study of shared clonotypes between healthy human individuals. In the authors' methods: Junction-only sequences without quality scores came from ImmunoSEQ, so filtering differed. Here immunoSEQ multiplex PCR was the method, and the copy in TCRdb shows in-frame clones only, minus some. V and J calls and clone size are given by that table; D and trimming were obtained from the DNA. Of nearly 500,000 clones listed, 75% to 85% are singletons. This clone was counted a few times. The CDR3 spans 13 residues. The germline V gene has CDR1 GTSNPN and CDR2 SVGIG (reference sequence). V gave up 0 bases and J gave up 3 bases, with 6 bases separating them.

This clonotype was sampled from a woman aged 40 to 55 in good health. Some clones in this sample may be carry-over from other donors' samples. The sample was PBMCs. The chain carries TRBV30 and TRBJ1-5; D is ambiguous. The CDR3 DNA reads TGTGCCTGGAGTGTCTCCCCCAATCAGCCCCAGCATTTT. It specifies CAWSVSPNQPQHF. Filled out from reference TRBV30 and TRBJ1-5, the complete variable domain reads SQTIHQWPATLVQPVGSPLSLECTVEGTSNPNLYWYRQAAGRGLQLLFYSVGIGQISSEVPQNLSASRPQDRQFILSSKKLLLSDSGFYLCAWSVSPNQPQHFGDGTRLSIL.